The clone carrying this T cell receptor (beta chain) was detected once. Study processing details: Amplifying reference gene primers gave estimates of nucleated cell counts. The data were produced by immunoSEQ multiplex PCR, yet TCRdb's version contains in-frame clones alone and is incomplete. The D gene and trimming were derived from the DNA, and the V and J assignments and clone size from that table. The sample records roughly 75,000 clones, 81% being singletons. Per germline, CDR1 MNHEY and CDR2 SVGAGI. The J segment lost 1 base and the V segment lost 7 bases, leaving 3 bases of the junction unmatched. The CDR3 has 14 amino acids. The sample belongs to a study of blood T cell repertoires in COVID-19. Study background: Sites across the United States, Italy and Spain contributed samples from acute and convalescent COVID-19. Sources were T cells, B-cell-depleted T cells, or PBMCs; the material itself was cDNA or gDNA.

V gene TRBV6-5 combines with J gene TRBJ2-3, with 9 bases fitting TRBD1. What was sequenced was peripheral blood. The source is a woman in her sixties or seventies with acute or convalescent COVID-19. CDR3 bases: TGTGCCAGCACTAGGGACAGGGGCACAGATACGCAGTATTTT. This gives the protein CASTRDRGTDTQYF.